The T cell receptor beta chain described here comes from a study of cytomegalovirus exposure and HLA in healthy donors. The study ran its PCR with 60 Vbeta and 13 Jbeta primers. Here immunoSEQ multiplex PCR was the method, and the copy in TCRdb shows in-frame clones only, minus some. The table lists around 150,000 clones, roughly three quarters of them singletons, with about 4.3% in the top ten. The count of this clone is one. Its target is not known. Study-wide results and limits: Later analysis identified about 18,000 TCR beta sequences associated with HLA alleles, using a false discovery rate threshold of 0.05. An analysis was carried out later, and it reportedly showed fewer N-insertions in an Asian-associated ancestry cluster than the roughly 700-donor mean.

Sequencing was done on a sample of PBMCs. The clonotype originates from a man between 18 and 29 years old in good health and CMV-seropositive.

The CDR3: CASSLTGTGGDYGYTF. The CDR3 DNA reads as TGCGCCAGCAGCTTGACCGGGACAGGGGGCGACTATGGCTACACCTTC. J is TRBJ1-2 and V is TRBV5-1; the match to TRBD1 covers 12 bases. The V segment lost 1 base and the J segment 3 bases; nucleotides outside the gene matches: 4. Germline CDR1 SGHRS, CDR2 YFSETQ. CDR3 length: 16 amino acids.